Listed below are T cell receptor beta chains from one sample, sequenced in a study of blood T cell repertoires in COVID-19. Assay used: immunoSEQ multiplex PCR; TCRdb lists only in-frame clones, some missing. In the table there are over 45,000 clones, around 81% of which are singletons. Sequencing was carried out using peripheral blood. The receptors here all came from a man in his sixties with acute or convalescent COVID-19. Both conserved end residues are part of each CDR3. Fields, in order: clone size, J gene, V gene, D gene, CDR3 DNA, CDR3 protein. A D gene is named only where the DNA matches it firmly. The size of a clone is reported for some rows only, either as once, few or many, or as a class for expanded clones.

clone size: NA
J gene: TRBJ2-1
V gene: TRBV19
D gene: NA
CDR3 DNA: TGTGCCAGTAGTATGGGGACATTTTTAGGCAATGAGCAGTTCTTC
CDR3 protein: CASSMGTFLGNEQFF

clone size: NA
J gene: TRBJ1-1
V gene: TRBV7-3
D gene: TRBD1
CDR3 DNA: TGTGCCAGCAGCACTTGGACAGGGACTGAAGCTTTCTTT
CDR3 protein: CASSTWTGTEAFF

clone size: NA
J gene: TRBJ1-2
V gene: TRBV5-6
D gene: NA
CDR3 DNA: TGTGCCAGCAGCGGCCTAGGGAGCGTTAACTATGGCTACACCTTC
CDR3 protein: CASSGLGSVNYGYTF

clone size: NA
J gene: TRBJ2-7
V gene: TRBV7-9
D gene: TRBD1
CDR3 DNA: TGTGCCAGCAGCTTAGGGGGGACAGGGATTGGCGAGCAGTACTTC
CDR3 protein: CASSLGGTGIGEQYF

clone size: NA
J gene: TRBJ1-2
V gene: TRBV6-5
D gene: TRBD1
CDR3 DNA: TGTGCCAGCAGTTTTAGACAGGGGGCGGGAGGCTACACCTTC
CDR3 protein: CASSFRQGAGGYTF

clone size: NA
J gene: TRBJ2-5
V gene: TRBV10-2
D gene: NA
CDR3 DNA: TGCGCCAGCAGTGGGCCCCAGGGAAGGGAGACCCAGTACTTC
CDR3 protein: CASSGPQGRETQYF

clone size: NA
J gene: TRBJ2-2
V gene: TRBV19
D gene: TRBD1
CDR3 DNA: TGTGCCAGTGGGCGAAACCGGGACAGGGCGGCCGGGGAGCTGTTTTTT
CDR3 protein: CASGRNRDRAAGELFF

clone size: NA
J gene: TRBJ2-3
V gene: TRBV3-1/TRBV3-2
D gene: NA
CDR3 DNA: TGTGCCAGCAGCCAAGTGTTAGCCGAGCGGAATACGCAGTATTTT
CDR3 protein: CASSQVLAERNTQYF

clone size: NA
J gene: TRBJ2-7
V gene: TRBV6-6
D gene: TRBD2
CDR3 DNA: TGTGCCAGCAGTCGACTAGCGGGTACCTACGAGCAGTACTTC
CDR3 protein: CASSRLAGTYEQYF

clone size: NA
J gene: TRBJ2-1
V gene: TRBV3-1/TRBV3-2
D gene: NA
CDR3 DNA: TGTGCCAGCAGCCAAGACCGGGGTTTGGCGTTCTTC
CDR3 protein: CASSQDRGLAFF

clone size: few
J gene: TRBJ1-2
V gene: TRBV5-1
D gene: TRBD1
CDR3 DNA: TGCGCCAGCAGCGGGGGACAGATCTATGGCTACACCTTC
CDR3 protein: CASSGGQIYGYTF

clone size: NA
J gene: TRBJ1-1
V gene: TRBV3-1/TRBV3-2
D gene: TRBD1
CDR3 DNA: TGTGCCAGCAGAACTCAGGGACAGTTCACTGAAGCTTTCTTT
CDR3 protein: CASRTQGQFTEAFF

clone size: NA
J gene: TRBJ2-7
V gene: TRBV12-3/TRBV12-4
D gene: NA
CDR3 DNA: TGTGCCAGCAGGCGCCCGGGGACCTACGAGCAGTACTTC
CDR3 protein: CASRRPGTYEQYF

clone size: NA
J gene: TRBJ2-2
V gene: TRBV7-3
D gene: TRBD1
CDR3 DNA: TGTGCCAGCAGCGCAGAGGGACAGGGGTGGAACACCGGGGAGCTGTTTTTT
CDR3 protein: CASSAEGQGWNTGELFF